This TCR beta chain was obtained from a study of T cells in localized non-small cell lung cancer. Repertoires were generated with immunoSEQ multiplex PCR, while TCRdb's copy carries only in-frame clones and drops some. The profile shows 50,000 to 65,000 clones, about four fifths of them singletons. This clone occurred a few times. CDR1 SGHTA and CDR2 FQGNSA come from the germline V gene. Trimming pared 5 bases from V and 6 bases from J, leaving 20 bases between. This CDR3 contains 16 residues. This clonotype was obtained from a man aged 35 to 69 with stage II lung adenocarcinoma. The chain is built from TRBV7-2 and TRBJ2-1; tentative D call: TRBD2 (6 bases). Sample: PBMCs, taken before any cancer treatment. The CDR3 nucleotides are TGTGCCAGCAGCCTCGACTACGGGACCGGGGGCAATGAGCAGTTCTTC. This translates into CASSLDYGTGGNEQFF.